These 32 T cell receptor beta chains came from one sample sequenced in a study of blood T cell repertoires in COVID-19. Clones were read by immunoSEQ multiplex PCR, and TCRdb kept only the in-frame ones, dropping some. This table has roughly 170,000 clones, roughly 70% appearing once. Sequencing used peripheral blood. Receptors originate from an elderly woman with acute or convalescent COVID-19.

This chain connects TRBV5-4 to TRBJ1-4; no definite D call. Germline CDR1 is SGHNT and CDR2 is YYREEE (reference sequence). Trimming removed 0 bases from V and 0 bases from J, with 6 bases in between. The CDR3 is made up of 15 amino acids. As DNA, the CDR3 is TGTGCCAGCAGCTTGGCGGGAACAACTAATGAAAAACTGTTTTTT. Protein: CASSLAGTTNEKLFF.

The chain links TRBV10-1 to TRBJ1-6; D may be TRBD1 (5 bases). Trimming removed 3 bases at V and 7 bases at J, with 10 bases between. Germline CDR1 reads WNHNN; CDR2 reads SYGVQD (reference sequence). The CDR3 spans 14 residues. In DNA, the CDR3 is TGCGCCAGCAGTGATCCAGGGTCGAATTCACCCCTCCACTTT. Its translation is CASSDPGSNSPLHF.

The gene calls are TRBV28 and TRBJ2-7, with D possibly matching TRBD1 (5 bases). Trimming left V 8 bases short and J 4 bases short, with 15 bases between. In germline, CDR1 is MDHEN, CDR2 SYDVKM. The CDR3 loop spans 13 amino acids. Written as DNA, the CDR3 is TGTGCCAGCTTAAGGGGCTCGAGGTACGAGCAGTACTTC. Amino acid sequence: CASLRGSRYEQYF.

The sample holds a few counts of this clone. The chain uses TRBV29-1 and TRBJ2-1; TRBD2 agrees at 9 bases. Trimming removed 7 bases from V and 7 bases from J; junction bases left unmatched: 20. Germline CDR1 reads SQVTM; CDR2 reads ANQGSEA. This CDR3 is built from 17 residues. CDR3 in amino acids: CSDNGLAGYGVENEQFF. Written as DNA, the CDR3 is TGCAGCGACAACGGGCTAGCGGGGTACGGGGTCGAAAATGAGCAGTTCTTC.

The chain employs TRBV6-1 and TRBJ2-3; TRBD2 matches at 9 bases. The CDR3 covers 16 residues. Germline V gene lookup returns CDR1 MNHNS and CDR2 SASEGT. Trimming took 2 bases from V and 3 from J; bases not matched to a gene: 6. The CDR3: CASSESVAGVTDTQYF. The CDR3 nucleotides read TGTGCCAGCAGTGAATCGGTAGCGGGAGTAACAGATACGCAGTATTTT.

The gene calls are TRBV28 and TRBJ1-5; the D gene is possibly TRBD1 (5 bases). This CDR3 is 15 amino acids long. The ends were cut back, 2 bases at V and 5 bases at J, with 13 bases in the middle. Germline loops: CDR1 MDHEN, CDR2 SYDVKM. Here the CDR3 DNA reads TGTGCCAGCAGTTTAGTAGGGGATCCCTATCAGCCCCAGCATTTT. It is translated as CASSLVGDPYQPQHF.

The rearrangement links TRBV4-2 to TRBJ2-7; 7 nucleotides line up with TRBD2. The ends lost 3 bases at V and 7 bases at J; junction bases unmatched: 12. This CDR3 region has 15 residues. CDR1 and CDR2 from the germline V gene are LGHNA and YNFKEQ. The CDR3 reads CASSHTRGREGEQYF. As DNA, the CDR3 is TGTGCCAGCAGCCACACCCGGGGTAGGGAGGGAGAGCAGTACTTC.

In its sample, this clone was seen many times. V usage is TRBV9 and J usage is TRBJ2-7, with D possibly matching TRBD2 (5 bases). CDR1 SGDLS and CDR2 YYNGEE come from the germline V gene. V was clipped by 1 base and J by 3 bases, with 11 bases between them. The CDR3 runs 14 residues. The CDR3 loop is CASSVSSADYEQYF. In DNA, the CDR3 is TGTGCCAGCAGCGTAAGCTCAGCGGACTACGAGCAGTACTTC.

This chain connects TRBV5-5 to TRBJ2-5; a weak D match, TRBD1 (6 bases). The CDR3 length is 20 residues. The germline V and J ends were trimmed by 0 bases and 4 bases, with 28 bases remaining between them. Germline V lookup: CDR1 SGHKS, CDR2 YYEKEE (reference sequence). CDR3 sequence (DNA): TGTGCCAGCAGCTTGGTTGGGACACCCGGGCTGCTAAGTCTGCTAGAGACCCAGTACTTC. It encodes CASSLVGTPGLLSLLETQYF.

This clone was recorded many times. This chain joins TRBV6-5 and TRBJ1-2; the match to TRBD1 covers 11 bases. Losses at the gene ends were 10 bases for V and 6 bases for J; bases not matched to a gene: 4. Germline CDR1 and CDR2: MNHEY and SVGAGI. The CDR3 runs to 12 residues. This CDR3 reads CAMTGQGDGYTF. The DNA for the CDR3 is TGTGCCATGACGGGACAGGGGGATGGCTACACCTTC.

CDR3 amino acids: CASSLVGGRDYNEQFF. For the CDR3, the DNA is TGTGCCAGCAGCTTAGTGGGCGGGAGGGATTACAATGAGCAGTTCTTC. V and J are TRBV7-6 and TRBJ2-1, with 9 bases identical to TRBD2. This CDR3 spans 16 amino acids. V trimming: 1 base; J trimming: 4 bases; junction bases outside the gene matches: 5. The germline gives CDR1 SGHVS, CDR2 FNYEAQ.

The gene calls are TRBV27 and TRBJ1-5; 7 bases are shared with TRBD1. This CDR3 is 13 amino acids long. The J segment lost 7 bases and the V segment lost 3 bases, leaving 3 bases of the junction unmatched. In germline, CDR1 is MNHEY, CDR2 SMNVEV (reference sequence). Written as DNA, the CDR3 is TGTGCCAGCAGTTTCGACAGGGACCAGCCCCAGCATTTT. It translates to CASSFDRDQPQHF.

V is TRBV11-3 and J is TRBJ2-7, with TRBD2 as a possible D gene (6 bases). Germline CDR1 and CDR2: SGHNT and YENEEA. The CDR3 loop spans 13 amino acids. With 4 bases removed from V and 6 bases from J, the gap between germline ends came to 13 bases. The CDR3 loop is CASSSHPGGEQYF. CDR3 sequence (DNA): TGTGCCAGCAGCTCACATCCCGGGGGCGAGCAGTACTTC.

The chain carries TRBV12-3 or TRBV12-4 and TRBJ1-1, with 7 nucleotides matching TRBD1. Trimming took 5 bases from V and 4 from J; bases not matched to a gene: 4. CDR3 length equals 13 residues. CDR3 bases: TGTGCCAGCAGTACAGGGGAGGCCACTGAAGCTTTCTTT. Translated, it gives CASSTGEATEAFF.

The chain recombines TRBV2 with TRBJ2-7, with 7 nucleotides matching TRBD1. V was clipped by 8 bases and J by 3 bases; unmatched bases: 4. CDR1 is SNHLY, CDR2 FYNNEI, per germline. The CDR3 sequence is 12 residues long. The CDR3 sequence: CASQGDSYEQYF. The CDR3 DNA reads as TGTGCCAGCCAGGGGGACAGCTACGAGCAGTACTTC.

The V and J genes are TRBV5-1 and TRBJ2-3; D ambiguous. V was shortened by 0 bases and J by 3 bases, with 8 bases between the two germline ends. This CDR3 region has 14 residues. Germline V gene data show CDR1 as SGHRS and CDR2 as YFSETQ. As DNA, the CDR3 is TGCGCCAGCAGCTTGGGACAAACAACAGATACGCAGTATTTT. It specifies CASSLGQTTDTQYF.

This clone was picked up one time. This rearrangement joins TRBV7-8 to TRBJ2-1; 13 nucleotides align to TRBD2. Germline-derived CDR1 and CDR2 are SGHVS and FQNEAQ. Unmatched junction bases numbered 6, after V lost 5 bases and J lost 8 bases. The CDR3 loop spans 15 amino acids. CDR3 nucleotides: TGTGCCAGCAGCGGCAGACTAGCGGGAGGACATGAGCAGTTCTTC. This codes for CASSGRLAGGHEQFF.

V gene TRBV7-2 combines with J gene TRBJ2-7, with 7 bases that match TRBD1. The germline V gene has CDR1 SGHTA and CDR2 FQGNSA. The junction had 3 bases not matched to a gene; V was cut back by 1 base and J by 3 bases. This CDR3 comprises 14 residues. The CDR3 DNA is TGTGCCAGCAGCTTAGGACAGGGAAACTACGAGCAGTACTTC. This gives the protein CASSLGQGNYEQYF.

The chain joins TRBV24-1 to TRBJ2-1; TRBD2 aligns across 11 bases. Unmatched junction bases numbered 10, after V lost 4 bases and J lost 6 bases. Germline V lookup: CDR1 KGHDR, CDR2 SFDVKD. CDR3 size: 17 residues. The CDR3 DNA follows: TGTGCCACCAGTGACGACTATAGCGGGAGGGCGAGCAATGAGCAGTTCTTC. This sequence encodes CATSDDYSGRASNEQFF.

This clone has only a few counts. The V gene is TRBV11-2, the J gene TRBJ2-3; no definite D call. V lost 1 base to trimming and J lost 0 bases, with 14 bases between them. This CDR3 is built from 17 residues. Germline-derived CDR1 and CDR2 are SGHAT and FQNNGV. CDR3 amino acids: CASSLVLTAPSTDTQYF. DNA of the CDR3: TGTGCCAGCAGCTTAGTCCTGACTGCACCTAGCACAGATACGCAGTATTTT.

The rearrangement links TRBV20-1 to TRBJ2-2, with D possibly TRBD1 on 5 matching bases. This CDR3 comprises 14 residues. The germline V gene has CDR1 DFQATT and CDR2 SNEGSKA (reference sequence). V was trimmed by 3 bases and J by 3 bases, leaving 11 bases between them. The CDR3 nucleotides read TGCAGTGCTAGTAAAGGGGCCTACACCGGGGAGCTGTTTTTT. It yields the protein CSASKGAYTGELFF.

This chain uses TRBV7-8 with TRBJ2-1; D not certain. V gave up 4 bases and J gave up 7 bases, with 14 bases separating them. This CDR3 contains 14 residues. Germline CDR1 and CDR2: SGHVS and FQNEAQ. The CDR3 DNA reads TGTGCCAGCAGCTACCTGAAAAAACGGAATGAGCAGTTCTTC. Its translation is CASSYLKKRNEQFF.

This clone came up once. The chain couples TRBV28 to TRBJ1-6, with TRBD1 as a possible D gene (6 bases). The germline CDR1 and CDR2 sequences are MDHEN and SYDVKM. V gave up 1 base and J gave up 7 bases, with 17 bases separating them. This CDR3 is 17 amino acids long. The CDR3 region has the DNA TGTGCCAGCAGTTTATCTAGTGTGACAGGCTTGAATTCACCCCTCCACTTT. It translates to CASSLSSVTGLNSPLHF.

In this sample, this clone turned up a few times. This chain connects TRBV28 to TRBJ2-1, with D possibly being TRBD2 (6 bases). The CDR3 runs to 14 residues. Germline lookup yields CDR1 MDHEN and CDR2 SYDVKM. Trimming removed 9 bases from V and 0 bases from J, with 12 bases in between. The CDR3 coding sequence is TGTGCCAGTGGGACTTATAACTCCTACAATGAGCAGTTCTTC. Protein: CASGTYNSYNEQFF.

The chain combines TRBV18 with TRBJ1-2, with 9 bases identical to TRBD1. Unmatched junction bases numbered 7, after V lost 2 bases and J lost 0 bases. The CDR3 runs to 17 residues. From germline, CDR1 is KGHSH and CDR2 LQKENI. This CDR3 is CASSPNTGGLANYGYTF. The CDR3 coding sequence is TGTGCCAGCTCACCAAATACAGGGGGCCTAGCTAACTATGGCTACACCTTC. Based on the CDR3 plus reference TRBV18 and TRBJ1-2, the full variable domain is NAGVMQNPRHLVRRRGQEARLRCSPMKGHSHVYWYRQLPEEGLKFMVYLQKENIIDESGMPKERFSAEFPKEGPSILRIQQVVRGDSAAYFCASSPNTGGLANYGYTFGSGTRLTVV.

This sequence joins TRBV2 and TRBJ2-2; 8 bases agree with TRBD2. The CDR3 consists of 16 residues. Germline assignment: CDR1 SNHLY and CDR2 FYNNEI. Losses at the gene ends were 2 bases for V and 6 bases for J; bases not matched to a gene: 8. The CDR3 sequence is CASSEQGTRVSGELFF. The DNA for the CDR3 is TGTGCCAGCAGTGAACAGGGGACTAGAGTCTCCGGGGAGCTGTTTTTT.

The chain uses TRBV6-5 and TRBJ1-6, with D perhaps matching TRBD1 (5 bases). Germline V gene data show CDR1 as MNHEY and CDR2 as SVGAGI. The CDR3 has 15 residues. With 4 bases removed from V and 7 bases from J, the gap between germline ends came to 14 bases. The CDR3 DNA reads as TGTGCCAGCAGTTTGGTAGGGGAAAAAAATTCACCCCTCCACTTT. It yields the protein CASSLVGEKNSPLHF.

In nucleotides, the CDR3 is TGTGCCAGCACCCTGAATAGCGGGAGGGCCAGGGAGACCCAGTACTTC. Encoded protein: CASTLNSGRARETQYF. The chain joins TRBV7-2 to TRBJ2-5, with 11 nucleotides matching TRBD2. Germline-derived CDR1 and CDR2 are SGHTA and FQGNSA. V shed 7 bases and J 5 bases; nucleotides not matched to a gene: 12. The CDR3 has 16 amino acids.

This chain uses TRBV19 with TRBJ1-1; no definite D call. With 5 bases removed from V and 10 bases from J, the gap between germline ends came to 17 bases. The CDR3 has 13 residues. Germline V gene sequence: CDR1 LNHDA, CDR2 SQIVND (reference sequence). For the CDR3, the DNA is TGTGCCAGTAGTTTCGGCGGTGAGATTACAGCTTTCTTT. Translated, it gives CASSFGGEITAFF.

The V and J genes are TRBV18 and TRBJ1-3; 8 bases align to TRBD1. The CDR3 has 15 residues. J lost 2 bases, V lost 3 bases, and 3 bases had no gene match. Germline V gives CDR1 KGHSH, CDR2 LQKENI. CDR3: CASSPGTGTGNTIYF. The CDR3 DNA reads TGTGCCAGCTCACCGGGGACAGGAACTGGAAACACCATATATTTT.

J is TRBJ1-3 and V is TRBV6-2 or TRBV6-3; a weak D match, TRBD1 (6 bases). V gave up 4 bases and J gave up 2 bases, with 12 bases separating them. Germline loops: CDR1 MNHEY, CDR2 SVGEGT. This CDR3 comprises 15 residues. DNA of the CDR3: TGTGCCAGCAGTTTGACAGGACATGCTGGAAACACCATATATTTT. Translating gives CASSLTGHAGNTIYF.

This rearrangement joins TRBV5-6 to TRBJ2-7, with 9 bases aligning to TRBD1. This CDR3 is 14 amino acids long. J lost 1 base, V lost 5 bases, and 4 bases had no gene match. The germline CDR1 and CDR2 sequences are SGHDT and YYEEEE. CDR3 coding DNA: TGTGCCAGCAGGGGGACAGGGAGGTCCTACGAGCAGTACTTC. It specifies CASRGTGRSYEQYF.